This T cell receptor beta chain was sequenced during a study of cytotoxic CD8 clonotypes in ibrutinib-treated CLL. Study-wide context: After a median of about 62 months, 14 patients stayed remitted and roughly 12 progressed; responses had been partial in about 24 and complete in 2. Findings of the study overall: T-cell clonality at baseline went above that of age-matched healthy donors and rose and fell with circulating CD8+ T-cell counts.

This table comes from immunoSEQ multiplex PCR, and its TCRdb copy is limited to in-frame clones, with some not included. The table records more than 75,000 clones, approximately 77% of them present only once. This CDR3 spans 14 amino acids. J gave up 7 bases and V 3 bases, and 9 bases lay outside the gene matches. Germline-derived CDR1 and CDR2 are KGHSH and LQKENI. Details on this clone: Its antigen is as yet unknown.

This receptor was taken from a human donor with chronic lymphocytic leukemia. The sequencing here drew on PBMCs, taken after 24 months of ibrutinib treatment. This rearrangement joins TRBV18 to TRBJ2-7, with 7 bases matching TRBD1. This chain's CDR3 is CASSPATGIREQYF. CDR3 DNA sequence: TGTGCCAGCTCACCGGCGACAGGGATCCGGGAGCAGTACTTC.